The 29 T cell receptor beta chains below come from one sample, sequenced in a study of CXCR3-negative and CXCR3-positive naive CD8 T cells. Notes on the study in general: CXCR3-positive naive cells carried more hydrophobic TRB CDR3s than CXCR3-negative naive cells did.

Through 5' RACE with UMI labels, the TRB cDNA libraries were prepared. Each CDR3 protein gets one entry in TCRdb, which reprocessed the 5' RACE reads and gives no DNA. The sample includes 150,000 or so distinct CDR3 sequences. The antigens of these receptors remain unknown. Sequencing used naive CXCR3+ CD8+ T cells from blood. As to subset: CD45RO-CCR7+CD27+CD95- naive CD8+ T cells expressing CXCR3 (TNR3+). Source of these receptors: a human donor in good health. Some clones in this sample may be carry-over from other donors' samples.

The CDR3 here is CASTLRGGLTPAEQFF. The V call is TRBV27, the J call TRBJ2-1; the TCRdb call, TRBD2, lacks DNA for checking. This CDR3 region has 16 residues. Germline CDR1 is MNHEY and CDR2 is SMNVEV (reference sequence).

The genes are TRBV27 and TRBJ1-5. Germline loops: CDR1 MNHEY, CDR2 SMNVEV (reference sequence). The CDR3 extends over 16 amino acids. The CDR3 sequence: CASSLSGPISNQPQHF.

CDR3 sequence reads: CASSRSQGPSSYEQYF. This chain uses TRBV7-9 with TRBJ2-7; TCRdb reports TRBD1, a call that lacks DNA to check it against. Looked up from germline, CDR1 is SEHNR and CDR2 is FQNEAQ (reference sequence). This CDR3 is built from 16 residues.

V is TRBV5-1 and J is TRBJ2-1; TCRdb's D call of TRBD2 is untestable without DNA. Germline values: CDR1 SGHRS, CDR2 YFSETQ. The length of the CDR3 is 19 residues. CDR3 sequence reads: CASSLGLAGGLSSYNEQFF.

The rearrangement links TRBV7-9 to TRBJ2-7. The CDR3 is 16 residues long. CDR1 SEHNR and CDR2 FQNEAQ come from the germline V gene (reference sequence). The CDR3 reads CASSPEFGGGSYEQYF.

The V gene is TRBV5-6, the J gene TRBJ2-2; TCRdb gives TRBD2 as the D gene, but with no DNA this cannot be confirmed. Germline assignment: CDR1 SGHDT and CDR2 YYEEEE. This CDR3 region has 20 residues. The CDR3 protein is CASSRNPLGGSFSDTGELFF.

This chain connects TRBV7-9 to TRBJ2-3. The CDR3 contains 15 residues. CDR1 is SEHNR and CDR2 is FQNEAQ in the germline V gene (reference sequence). The CDR3 loop is CASSLDSYSTDTQYF.

V is TRBV29-1 and J is TRBJ2-3; the D call of TRBD1 rests on TCRdb alone, since no DNA is present to check it. Germline CDR1 reads SQVTM; CDR2 reads ANQGSEA. The CDR3 is 12 amino acids. This CDR3 reads CSVAGGRQEQYF.

The chain links TRBV3-1 to TRBJ2-2; TCRdb's D call of TRBD2 is untestable without DNA. Germline assignment: CDR1 LGHDT and CDR2 YNNKEL (reference sequence). The CDR3 has 17 amino acids. CDR3 amino acids: CASGRLAEGITTGELFF.

CDR3 in amino acids: CASSFGSELFF. The chain links TRBV27 to TRBJ2-2. This CDR3 region has 11 residues. Germline V lookup: CDR1 MNHEY, CDR2 SMNVEV (reference sequence).

The rearrangement links TRBV9 to TRBJ2-7; TCRdb outputs TRBD1, but without DNA this stays unchecked. CDR1 SGDLS and CDR2 YYNGEE come from the germline V gene. The CDR3 sequence is 13 residues long. The CDR3 region is CASSVGGSDEQYF.

The chain couples TRBV7-7 to TRBJ2-5; TCRdb selects TRBD1, and the lack of DNA leaves this call unchecked. CDR3 length: 13 amino acids. Germline V gene lookup returns CDR1 SSHAT and CDR2 FNYEAQ (reference sequence). CDR3: CASSRTGFETQYF. The complete variable domain, with remaining parts taken from reference TRBV7-7 and TRBJ2-5, reads GAGVSQSPRYKVTKRGQDVTLRCDPISSHATLYWYQQALGQGPEFLTYFNYEAQPDKSGLPSDRFSAERPEGSISTLTIQRTEQRDSAMYRCASSRTGFETQYFGPGTRLLVL.

The rearrangement joins TRBV12-3 or TRBV12-4 to TRBJ2-7; with no DNA, the TCRdb D assignment of TRBD1 cannot be verified. This CDR3 is built from 13 residues. The chain's CDR3 is CASSNGQSYEQYF.

The rearrangement links TRBV10-3 to TRBJ2-5. The CDR3 is 15 amino acids. Germline values: CDR1 ENHRY, CDR2 SYGVKD. The CDR3 loop is CAISELWTGRVTQYF.

The chain has TRBV15 and TRBJ2-1; TCRdb gives TRBD2 as the D gene, but with no DNA this cannot be confirmed. CDR3 length equals 13 residues. In germline, CDR1 is LNHNV, CDR2 YYDKDF (reference sequence). CDR3 protein: CATTGLAVNEQFF.

The chain links TRBV6-2 or TRBV6-3 to TRBJ1-2; TCRdb designates TRBD1, a call that cannot be tested without DNA. The CDR3 runs to 15 residues. The V gene's germline CDR1 is MNHEY and CDR2 SVGEGT. The CDR3 spells CASSYSIGTGDGYTF.

The chain carries TRBV27 and TRBJ1-3. Germline V gene data show CDR1 as MNHEY and CDR2 as SMNVEV (reference sequence). The CDR3 consists of 15 residues. The CDR3 here is CASSASFSSGNTIYF.

This sequence joins TRBV15 and TRBJ2-1. The CDR3 is made up of 13 amino acids. The germline V gene encodes CDR1 LNHNV and CDR2 YYDKDF (reference sequence). The CDR3 spells CATAADSYNEQFF.

The chain couples TRBV12-3 or TRBV12-4 to TRBJ2-7; with no DNA, the TCRdb D assignment of TRBD1 cannot be verified. The CDR3 is 15 amino acids. The CDR3 here is CASSSRDRAKGEQYF.

This CDR3 is CSARPRLAGEFVGSYNEQFF. The chain has TRBV20-1 and TRBJ2-1; there is no DNA to check the TCRdb D call of TRBD2. In germline, CDR1 is DFQATT, CDR2 SNEGSKA (reference sequence). The CDR3 loop spans 20 amino acids.

J is TRBJ2-1 and V is TRBV5-1; TCRdb picks TRBD1, but there is no DNA to check that call. CDR3 length: 15 amino acids. Germline V gives CDR1 SGHRS, CDR2 YFSETQ. The CDR3 is CASSPGTGFLNEQFF.

The chain employs TRBV9 and TRBJ1-2. Germline loops: CDR1 SGDLS, CDR2 YYNGEE. The CDR3 sequence is 12 residues long. This CDR3 is CASSVGGYGYTF.

The genes are TRBV20-1 and TRBJ2-1; the D gene TCRdb calls, TRBD1, cannot be checked with no DNA. CDR1 and CDR2 (germline): DFQATT, SNEGSKA (reference sequence). The CDR3 totals 12 residues. The CDR3 reads CSASNRENEQFF.

The chain has TRBV4-3 and TRBJ1-1. The CDR3 covers 15 residues. Germline-derived CDR1 and CDR2 are LGHNA and YSLEER. CDR3 residues: CASSASGGLNTEAFF.

V gene TRBV20-1 combines with J gene TRBJ1-4. CDR1 and CDR2 from the germline V gene are DFQATT and SNEGSKA (reference sequence). This CDR3 is built from 13 residues. CDR3 loop: CSARLGYREKLFF.

The V call is TRBV7-6, the J call TRBJ2-5; TCRdb's D call, TRBD1, is unchecked because there is no DNA. Germline V gene sequence: CDR1 SGHVS, CDR2 FNYEAQ. The CDR3 spans 15 residues. This chain's CDR3 is CASTYTGTLQETQYF.

This rearrangement joins TRBV7-3 to TRBJ2-1; TCRdb designates TRBD1, a call that cannot be tested without DNA. This CDR3 contains 19 residues. Germline CDR1 SGHTA, CDR2 FQGTGA. This CDR3 reads CASSRNPGGITSLSNEQFF.

The rearrangement joins TRBV3-1 to TRBJ2-7. CDR3 length: 15 residues. The germline V gene encodes CDR1 LGHDT and CDR2 YNNKEL (reference sequence). The CDR3 spells CASSQELGQTYEQYF.

The gene calls are TRBV29-1 and TRBJ2-3; TCRdb's D gene call, TRBD1, goes unchecked for lack of DNA. Germline V gene sequence: CDR1 SQVTM, CDR2 ANQGSEA. CDR3 size: 15 residues. The CDR3 loop reads CSAYGTAISTDTQYF.